This T cell receptor (beta chain) was sequenced in a study of blood T cell repertoires in COVID-19 (dated by TCRdb to between 2020 and 2021). Background for the entire study: Samples from collaborators originated in the United States, Italy and Spain and spanned both the acute and convalescent phases of COVID-19. The material from the prospective study consisted of cDNA or gDNA derived from T cells, B-cell-depleted T cells, or PBMCs. Subjects who had been exposed to COVID-19, were actively infected with it, or had recovered from it provided the deeply sampled blood TCRbeta repertoires that made up the dataset. The repertoires were made available in a free public database intended to serve as a resource for research on the immune response to SARS-CoV-2. The samples were drawn from two sources: the first 160 participants of the ongoing ImmuneRACE study, and 1,000 to 1,500 subjects contributed by 6 global collaborators. A de-identified subject ID, COVID-19 status, age in years and sex were almost always included in the sample metadata. Where available, HLA class I and class II types were taken from metadata supplied by the sample provider and were not determined by assay-based typing.

What the research found in general, with its limitations: The quantity of clinical and demographic metadata differed by source and by participant and was supplied without curation.

The immunoSEQ Assay, a bias-controlled multiplex PCR, was used to amplify TCRbeta CDR3 regions from genomic DNA. For the original study's pipeline: The number of nucleated cells in each sample was estimated by amplification of reference gene primers within the assay. To quantify the absolute abundance of each unique TCRbeta CDR3 rearrangement, sequence reads were collapsed and filtered. For each sample, productive Simpson clonality was calculated as the square root of Simpson's diversity index across productive rearrangements. TCRdb stores this immuneACCESS table with in-frame sequences only. Part of the clones is absent; in the studies checked, under half of the shortfall reflects unresolved V genes, and no reason is known for the rest. V, J and clone size derive from that table, while D and trimming were established from the DNA sequence. Recorded for this sample are around 300,000 clones; approximately 86% of them occurred a single time. Clones ranked in the top ten supply 1% of the sample.

Enrolling through a virtual design, the prospective study's participants ranged in age from about 18 to 89 years and lived across 24 United States geographic areas. In the prospective study, cohorts were assigned on the basis of participant-reported clinical history obtained from a screening survey and a study questionnaire. For ImmuneRACE Cohort 3, a participant was defined as recovered based on two consecutive negative NP/OP PCR tests, clearance by a healthcare professional, or resolution of symptoms. In the prospective study, whole blood, serum and a nasopharyngeal or oropharyngeal swab were collected from each participant by mobile phlebotomists. Participants in the prospective study had the option to provide additional blood draws and questionnaires over a roughly 2-month period. Blood samples from the prospective study were shipped frozen or at room temperature prior to DNA extraction. From the cysteine through the phenylalanine, the CDR3 covers 15 amino acids. The retained sequence is limited to the CDR3, 45 bases, with the frame set at the first base. CDR1 and CDR2, looked up from the germline V gene (reference sequence), are LGHDT and YNNKEL. V is pared back by 1 base and J by 1 base, with 8 bases lying between the germline termini.

This clone was seen only a few times. Its antigen is still unknown. Base-call qualities are not available, and no considerably larger clone is one nucleotide away. The sample comprised PBMCs or T cells enriched from blood (not recorded which). The receptor chain draws on TRBV3-1 (or the pseudogene TRBV3-2) and TRBJ2-4, with the D gene not clear enough to name. The origin of this receptor is a woman under 40 who had recovered from COVID-19. The CDR3 reads as follows: CASSQADKAKNIQYF. The DNA reads TGTGCCAGCAGCCAAGCCGACAAGGCCAAAAACATTCAGTACTTC.